The 28 T cell receptor beta chains in this list originate from one sample, sequenced in a study of Ad26.COV2.S vaccination and SARS-CoV-2 variants. Profiled with immunoSEQ multiplex PCR; TCRdb holds only in-frame clones, not every one. The data contain about 420,000 clones, around nine tenths of them singletons. As to treatment: around 19 received Ad26.COV2.S at low or high dose, single or two shots; roughly five received placebo; per-sample allocation not given. Day 63 following the first vaccine or placebo injection was when the samples were taken. Sequenced material: peripheral blood, taken in a trial of Ad26.COV2.S vaccine versus placebo. All receptors derive from a person between 18 and 60 years old who received the Ad26.COV2.S COVID-19 vaccine or a placebo.

The chain couples TRBV7-9 to TRBJ2-5, with D unresolved. The V end was cut by 3 bases, the J end by 0 bases, with 5 bases between. Germline CDR1 reads SEHNR; CDR2 reads FQNEAQ (reference sequence). The CDR3 runs to 13 residues. Here the CDR3 reads CASSFTNQETQYF. CDR3 coding DNA: TGTGCCAGCAGCTTTACGAACCAAGAGACCCAGTACTTC. The full variable domain, with the rest looked up from reference TRBV7-9 and TRBJ2-5, is DTGVSQNPRHKITKRGQNVTFRCDPISEHNRLYWYRQTLGQGPEFLTYFQNEAQLEKSRLLSDRFSAERPKGSFSTLEIQRTEQGDSAMYLCASSFTNQETQYFGPGTRLLVL.

The V and J genes are TRBV5-1 and TRBJ2-7; the D gene is possibly TRBD1 (5 bases). The CDR3 is 13 amino acids. V shed 1 base and J shed 5 bases, with 10 bases lying between them. Germline loops: CDR1 SGHRS, CDR2 YFSETQ. This CDR3 is CASSLTRVDEQYF. CDR3 DNA sequence: TGCGCCAGCAGCTTGACCAGGGTCGACGAGCAGTACTTC.

The rearrangement links TRBV9 to TRBJ1-1, with TRBD1 identical over 7 bases. Per the germline V gene, CDR1 is SGDLS and CDR2 is YYNGEE. V trimming: 3 bases; J trimming: 0 bases; junction bases outside the gene matches: 5. The CDR3 covers 15 residues. This chain's CDR3 is CASSGPGGLNTEAFF. The CDR3 region has the DNA TGTGCCAGCAGCGGCCCAGGGGGTCTGAACACTGAAGCTTTCTTT.

The gene calls are TRBV5-1 and TRBJ2-2; D not certain. In germline, CDR1 is SGHRS, CDR2 YFSETQ. The V gene lost 0 bases and the J gene lost 0 bases, with 6 bases spanning the gap. The CDR3 sequence is 15 residues long. The CDR3 sequence is CASSLDGTNTGELFF. Here the CDR3 DNA reads TGCGCCAGCAGCTTGGATGGAACGAACACCGGGGAGCTGTTTTTT.

A remark on this clone: This sample also contains other DNA sequences that code for the same CDR3. The V gene is TRBV5-6, the J gene TRBJ1-2, with 7 bases matching TRBD1. J gave up 5 bases and V 4 bases, and 2 bases lay outside the gene matches. CDR1 and CDR2 (germline): SGHDT, YYEEEE. This CDR3 is 12 amino acids long. CDR3 amino acids: CASSIQGYGYTF. DNA for the CDR3: TGTGCCAGCAGCATACAGGGGTATGGCTACACCTTC.

This clone was counted a few times. The rearrangement uses TRBV15 and TRBJ1-3, with no clear D. This CDR3 contains 13 residues. Germline CDR1 and CDR2: LNHNV and YYDKDF (reference sequence). The V gene lost 0 bases and the J gene lost 5 bases, with 5 bases spanning the gap. This chain's CDR3 is CATSRELRNTIYF. The CDR3 DNA is TGTGCCACCAGCAGAGAGTTACGAAACACCATATATTTT.

The CDR3: CASSPDSGETQYF. In DNA, the CDR3 is TGTGCCAGCAGCCCAGATAGCGGGGAGACCCAGTACTTC. V is TRBV3-1 (or the pseudogene TRBV3-2) and J is TRBJ2-5; 7 nucleotides agree with TRBD2. Germline assignment: CDR1 LGHDT and CDR2 YNNKEL (reference sequence). Germline trimming cut 4 bases from V and 5 bases from J; bases unmatched to any gene: 4. The CDR3 runs 13 residues.

This clone turned up a few times. V gene TRBV15 combines with J gene TRBJ2-7; perhaps TRBD2 as D (5 bases). Trimming shortened V by 0 bases and J by 0 bases, and 6 bases separated the two germline ends. Germline V gives CDR1 LNHNV, CDR2 YYDKDF (reference sequence). CDR3 size: 14 residues. The CDR3 region is CATSREDSSYEQYF. The CDR3 bases are TGTGCCACCAGCAGAGAGGACTCCTCCTACGAGCAGTACTTC.

The rearrangement uses TRBV19 and TRBJ2-7, with TRBD1 identical over 9 bases. The length of the CDR3 is 15 residues. The J segment lost 5 bases and the V segment lost 7 bases, leaving 12 bases of the junction unmatched. Germline V CDR1 and CDR2: LNHDA, SQIVND (reference sequence). CDR3 sequence (DNA): TGTGCCAGTACGCCCTCCGGGACAGGGTTCCACGAGCAGTACTTC. Its protein is CASTPSGTGFHEQYF.

The chain uses TRBV5-6 and TRBJ2-1, with D possibly matching TRBD1 (6 bases). There are 14 residues in the CDR3. Deletions cut 3 bases from V and 2 bases from J, with 9 bases between. The germline CDR1 and CDR2 sequences are SGHDT and YYEEEE. The DNA of the CDR3 is TGTGCCAGCAGCTCGTACAGGGCCTACAATGAGCAGTTCTTC. Protein sequence: CASSSYRAYNEQFF.

CDR3 nucleotide sequence: TGTGCCAGCAGTAGGACTAGATCCGGGGAGCTGTTTTTT. Residues: CASSRTRSGELFF. The V call is TRBV12-3 or TRBV12-4, the J call TRBJ2-2, with 7 bases matching TRBD2. Losses at the gene ends were 5 bases for V and 6 bases for J; bases not matched to a gene: 3. The CDR3 is 13 amino acids.

The CDR3 reads CAWSVSGGNTIYF. For the CDR3, the DNA is TGTGCCTGGAGTGTATCTGGTGGAAACACCATATATTTT. The chain carries TRBV30 and TRBJ1-3; no clear D. The CDR3 is 13 amino acids. Germline CDR1 GTSNPN, CDR2 SVGIG (reference sequence). V shed 0 bases and J shed 3 bases, with 6 bases lying between them.

The V and J genes are TRBV6-6 and TRBJ2-2, with TRBD1 matching over 11 bases. CDR1 MNHNY and CDR2 SVGAGI come from the germline V gene (reference sequence). This CDR3 contains 15 residues. Losses at the gene ends were 4 bases for V and 8 bases for J; bases not matched to a gene: 6. The CDR3 here is CASSSGDRGSGELFF. The CDR3 coding sequence is TGTGCCAGCAGTTCGGGGGACAGGGGGTCTGGGGAGCTGTTTTTT.

V usage is TRBV6-1 and J usage is TRBJ1-2, with D perhaps TRBD1 (6 bases). The V gene's germline CDR1 is MNHNS and CDR2 SASEGT. The CDR3 runs 16 residues. The germline V and J ends were trimmed by 0 bases and 4 bases, with 15 bases remaining between them. CDR3 bases: TGTGCCAGCAGTGAAGCGGTGGCAGGGGCGGGCTATGGCTACACCTTC. It translates to CASSEAVAGAGYGYTF.

The rearrangement joins TRBV4-3 to TRBJ1-3; TRBD1 might be the D (6 bases). CDR1 and CDR2 (germline): LGHNA, YSLEER. V was shortened by 2 bases and J by 0 bases, with 17 bases between the two germline ends. The CDR3 contains 18 residues. This CDR3 reads CASSQTPQGTSSGNTIYF. CDR3 DNA sequence: TGCGCCAGCAGCCAAACCCCACAGGGAACCAGCTCTGGAAACACCATATATTTT.

The V call is TRBV18, the J call TRBJ2-3, with TRBD1 as a possible D gene (6 bases). The V end lost 3 bases, the J end lost 4 bases, and 17 bases lay between the germline ends. There are 16 residues in the CDR3. Germline lookup yields CDR1 KGHSH and CDR2 LQKENI. The DNA of the CDR3 is TGTGCCAGCTCACCCCCGGGTGGTGGGGGCGCAGATACGCAGTATTTT. This codes for CASSPPGGGGADTQYF.

The chain is built from TRBV6-2 or TRBV6-3 and TRBJ2-7; no clear D gene. V was trimmed by 5 bases and J by 2 bases, leaving 13 bases between them. Germline V gene lookup returns CDR1 MNHEY and CDR2 SVGEGT. The CDR3 sequence is 14 residues long. This chain's CDR3 is CASSSMRLPYEQYF. The CDR3 region has the DNA TGTGCCAGCAGTAGCATGCGGTTACCCTACGAGCAGTACTTC.

CDR3 amino acids: CATRQGTDSGNTIYF. Here the CDR3 DNA reads TGTGCCACCAGACAGGGTACAGACTCTGGAAACACCATATATTTT. J is TRBJ1-3 and V is TRBV10-3, with 7 bases aligning to TRBD1. This CDR3 is built from 15 residues. The J segment lost 0 bases and the V segment lost 10 bases, leaving 9 bases of the junction unmatched. Per germline, CDR1 ENHRY and CDR2 SYGVKD.

The chain combines TRBV19 with TRBJ2-2; tentatively, D is TRBD2 (6 bases). This CDR3 comprises 14 residues. Germline CDR1 and CDR2: LNHDA and SQIVND (reference sequence). The V end was cut by 6 bases, the J end by 6 bases, with 14 bases between. CDR3 loop: CASSTGTQAGELFF. The CDR3 bases are TGTGCCAGTAGCACCGGGACTCAGGCCGGGGAGCTGTTTTTT. The full variable domain, with the rest looked up from reference TRBV19 and TRBJ2-2, is DGGITQSPKYLFRKEGQNVTLSCEQNLNHDAMYWYRQDPGQGLRLIYYSQIVNDFQKGDIAEGYSVSREKKESFPLTVTSAQKNPTAFYLCASSTGTQAGELFFGEGSRLTVL.

The genes are TRBV6-2 or TRBV6-3 and TRBJ2-1; D may match TRBD1 or TRBD2 (7 bases each). Germline CDR1 MNHEY, CDR2 SVGEGT. This CDR3 is built from 16 residues. V was trimmed by 0 bases and J by 7 bases, leaving 16 bases between them. The CDR3 region is CASSYSMGGGRNEQFF. DNA of the CDR3: TGTGCCAGCAGTTACTCGATGGGAGGGGGCAGGAATGAGCAGTTCTTC.

The rearrangement uses TRBV7-2 and TRBJ1-2, with D unclear. The CDR3 runs to 13 residues. Trimming left V 5 bases short and J 4 bases short, with 11 bases between. Germline CDR1 and CDR2: SGHTA and FQGNSA. In DNA, the CDR3 is TGTGCCAGCAGCCTATACAGAGGCTATGGCTACACCTTC. This sequence encodes CASSLYRGYGYTF.

For this clone: Other DNA sequences in the sample encode the same CDR3. The chain uses TRBV6-5 and TRBJ2-7; no definite D call. V lost 6 bases and J 4 bases, leaving 4 bases between the germline ends. The CDR3 contains 10 residues. CDR1 is MNHEY and CDR2 is SVGAGI in the germline V gene. Here the CDR3 DNA reads TGTGCCAGCAGGGGTTACGAGCAGTACTTC. It yields the protein CASRGYEQYF.

The V and J genes are TRBV28 and TRBJ1-1, with 7 nucleotides matching TRBD1. Per the germline V gene, CDR1 is MDHEN and CDR2 is SYDVKM. The CDR3 is 14 amino acids. The J segment lost 3 bases and the V segment lost 6 bases, leaving 7 bases of the junction unmatched. The CDR3 is CASRIGGYYTEAFF. The CDR3, as DNA: TGTGCCAGCAGGATAGGGGGCTATTACACTGAAGCTTTCTTT.

The V call is TRBV6-2 or TRBV6-3, the J call TRBJ2-5; the D gene is possibly TRBD1 (5 bases). This CDR3 is built from 13 residues. Germline CDR1 reads MNHEY; CDR2 reads SVGEGT. V lost 6 bases and J lost 5, with 13 bases in between. The CDR3 sequence is CASSPWGRETQYF. The CDR3 bases are TGTGCCAGCAGCCCGTGGGGCCGGGAGACCCAGTACTTC.

The gene calls are TRBV9 and TRBJ2-7, with 9 bases identical to TRBD2. Trimming took 0 bases from V and 2 from J; bases not matched to a gene: 6. The CDR3 totals 16 residues. From germline, CDR1 is SGDLS and CDR2 YYNGEE. The CDR3 reads CASSVEAGGSTYEQYF. In DNA, the CDR3 is TGTGCCAGCAGCGTAGAGGCGGGGGGGTCCACCTACGAGCAGTACTTC.

The CDR3 nucleotides are TGTGCCACCAGTGATTTCCCAGGGGGCTTCGGTGAAAAACTGTTTTTT. As protein: CATSDFPGGFGEKLFF. The chain recombines TRBV24-1 with TRBJ1-4; 8 bases agree with TRBD1. CDR1 and CDR2 (germline): KGHDR, SFDVKD. Losses at the gene ends were 1 base for V and 7 bases for J; bases not matched to a gene: 7. This CDR3 contains 16 residues.

The chain uses TRBV5-1 and TRBJ2-2; 13 nucleotides agree with TRBD2. The CDR3 has 14 residues. The germline V gene encodes CDR1 SGHRS and CDR2 YFSETQ. V lost 4 bases, J lost 6 bases, and 0 bases stayed unmatched. CDR3 in DNA: TGCGCCAGCAGCACTAGCGGGGGGGCCGGGGAGCTGTTTTTT. It encodes CASSTSGGAGELFF. Filled out from reference TRBV5-1 and TRBJ2-2, the complete variable domain reads KAGVTQTPRYLIKTRGQQVTLSCSPISGHRSVSWYQQTPGQGLQFLFEYFSETQRNKGNFPGRFSGRQFSNSRSEMNVSTLELGDSALYLCASSTSGGAGELFFGEGSRLTVL.

Here the CDR3 reads CASSLDPGPYEQYF. The CDR3 nucleotides read TGTGCCAGCAGCTTAGATCCGGGTCCGTACGAGCAGTACTTC. The chain joins TRBV7-8 to TRBJ2-7; no clear D gene. V lost 1 base and J 4 bases, leaving 11 bases between the germline ends. The CDR3 has 14 residues. Germline lookup yields CDR1 SGHVS and CDR2 FQNEAQ. Supplemented by reference TRBV7-8 and TRBJ2-7, the full variable domain reads GAGVSQSPRYKVAKRGQDVALRCDPISGHVSLFWYQQALGQGPEFLTYFQNEAQLDKSGLPSDRFFAERPEGSVSTLKIQRTQQEDSAVYLCASSLDPGPYEQYFGPGTRLTVT.